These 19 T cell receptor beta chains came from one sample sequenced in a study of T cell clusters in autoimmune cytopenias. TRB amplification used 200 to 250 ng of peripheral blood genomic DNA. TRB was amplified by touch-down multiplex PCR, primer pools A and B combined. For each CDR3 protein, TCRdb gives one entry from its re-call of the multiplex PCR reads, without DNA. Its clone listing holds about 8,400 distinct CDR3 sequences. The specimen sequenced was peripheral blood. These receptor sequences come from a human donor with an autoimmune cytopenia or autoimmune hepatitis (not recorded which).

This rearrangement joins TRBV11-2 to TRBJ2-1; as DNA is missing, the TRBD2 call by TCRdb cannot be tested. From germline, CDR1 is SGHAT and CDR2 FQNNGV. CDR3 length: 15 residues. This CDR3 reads CASNGRASSYNEQFF.

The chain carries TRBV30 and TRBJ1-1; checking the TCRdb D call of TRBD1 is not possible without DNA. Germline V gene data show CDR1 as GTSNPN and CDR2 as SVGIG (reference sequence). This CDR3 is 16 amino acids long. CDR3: CAWRAHVRGKGTEAFF.

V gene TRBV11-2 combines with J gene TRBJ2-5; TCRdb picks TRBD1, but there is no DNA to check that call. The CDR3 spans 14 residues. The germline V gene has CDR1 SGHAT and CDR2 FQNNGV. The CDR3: CASSLYRGQETQYF.

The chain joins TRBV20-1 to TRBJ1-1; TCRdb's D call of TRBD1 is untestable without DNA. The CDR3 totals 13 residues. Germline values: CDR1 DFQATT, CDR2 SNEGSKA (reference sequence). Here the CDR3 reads CSARAGGFLEAFF.

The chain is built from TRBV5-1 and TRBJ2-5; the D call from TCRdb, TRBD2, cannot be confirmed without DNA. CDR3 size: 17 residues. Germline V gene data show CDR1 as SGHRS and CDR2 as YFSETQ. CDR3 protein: CASSPIAGASGGETQYF.

This CDR3 reads CASSQDLGYEQYF. The chain recombines TRBV14 with TRBJ2-7. Germline V lookup: CDR1 SGHDN, CDR2 FVKESK. This CDR3 region has 13 residues.

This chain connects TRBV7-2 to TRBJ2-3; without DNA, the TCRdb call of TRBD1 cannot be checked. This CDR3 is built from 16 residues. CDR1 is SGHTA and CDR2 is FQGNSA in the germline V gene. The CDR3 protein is CASSLAGTGNTDTQYF.

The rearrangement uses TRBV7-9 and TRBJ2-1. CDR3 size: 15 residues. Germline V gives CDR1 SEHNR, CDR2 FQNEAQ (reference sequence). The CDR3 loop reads CASSLGMISYNEQFF. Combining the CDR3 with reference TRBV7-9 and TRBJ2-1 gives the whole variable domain DTGVSQNPRHKITKRGQNVTFRCDPISEHNRLYWYRQTLGQGPEFLTYFQNEAQLEKSRLLSDRFSAERPKGSFSTLEIQRTEQGDSAMYLCASSLGMISYNEQFFGPGTRLTVL.

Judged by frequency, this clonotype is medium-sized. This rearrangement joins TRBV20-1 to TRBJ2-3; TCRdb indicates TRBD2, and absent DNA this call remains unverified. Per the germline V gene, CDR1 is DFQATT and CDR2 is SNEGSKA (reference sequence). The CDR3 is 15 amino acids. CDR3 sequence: CSARVLASSTDTQYF.

CDR3 region: CSAKIGASSNQPQHF. The chain recombines TRBV20-1 with TRBJ1-5; TCRdb designates TRBD1, a call that cannot be tested without DNA. CDR3 length: 15 residues. In germline, CDR1 is DFQATT, CDR2 SNEGSKA (reference sequence).

The CDR3 protein is CASSLYIGTSGGGTDTQYF. V gene TRBV27 combines with J gene TRBJ2-3; TCRdb gives TRBD2 as the D gene, but with no DNA this cannot be confirmed. The CDR3 covers 19 residues. Germline lookup yields CDR1 MNHEY and CDR2 SMNVEV (reference sequence).

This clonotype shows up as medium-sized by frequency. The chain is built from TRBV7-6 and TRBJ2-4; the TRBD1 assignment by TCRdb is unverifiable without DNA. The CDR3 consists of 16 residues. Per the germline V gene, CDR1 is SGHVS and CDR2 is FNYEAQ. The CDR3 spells CASSTYRGSTPNIQYF.

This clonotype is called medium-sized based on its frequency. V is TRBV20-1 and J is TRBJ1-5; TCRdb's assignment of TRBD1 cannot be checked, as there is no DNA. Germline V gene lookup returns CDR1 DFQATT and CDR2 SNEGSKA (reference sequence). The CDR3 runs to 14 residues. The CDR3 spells CSASSTGGGQPQHF.

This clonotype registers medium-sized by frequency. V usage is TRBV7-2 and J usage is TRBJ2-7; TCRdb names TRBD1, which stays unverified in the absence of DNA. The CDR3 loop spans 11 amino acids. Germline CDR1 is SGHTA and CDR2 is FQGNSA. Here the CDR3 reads CASSGGHEQYF.

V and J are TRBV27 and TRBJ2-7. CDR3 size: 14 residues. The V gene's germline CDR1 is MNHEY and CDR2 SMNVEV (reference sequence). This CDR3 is CASSLHPGNDEQYF.

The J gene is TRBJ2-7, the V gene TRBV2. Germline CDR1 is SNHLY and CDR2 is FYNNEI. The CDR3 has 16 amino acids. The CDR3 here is CASSDIRQAAPYEQYF.

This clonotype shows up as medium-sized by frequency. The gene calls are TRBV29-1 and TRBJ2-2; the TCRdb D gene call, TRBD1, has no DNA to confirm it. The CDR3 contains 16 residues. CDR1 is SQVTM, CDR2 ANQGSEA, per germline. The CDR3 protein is CSVEAWGPRNTGELFF.

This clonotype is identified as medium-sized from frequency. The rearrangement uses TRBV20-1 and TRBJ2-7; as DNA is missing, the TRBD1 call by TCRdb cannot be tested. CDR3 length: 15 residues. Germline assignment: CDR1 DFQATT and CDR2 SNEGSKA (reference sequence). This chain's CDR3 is CSARDWDSGSYEQYF.

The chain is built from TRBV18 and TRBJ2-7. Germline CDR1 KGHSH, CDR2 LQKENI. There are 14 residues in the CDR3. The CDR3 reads CASSPSDGSYEQYF.